This is a list of T cell receptor beta chains from one sample in a study of T cell changes during pregnancy in multiple sclerosis. Here immunoSEQ multiplex PCR was the method, and the copy in TCRdb shows in-frame clones only, minus some. The table lists over 30,000 clones, about 90% of them singletons. The sample in question was CD4+ T cells from peripheral blood mononuclear cells, obtained in the third trimester of pregnancy. The receptors derive from a female donor in good health, enrolled as a control in a pregnancy study. Both conserved end residues are part of each CDR3. A D gene is named only where the DNA matches it firmly. For some rows the clone size is stated as once, few or many, or as a class when expanded; others skip it.

clone size: NA
J gene: TRBJ2-7
D gene: NA
V gene: TRBV2
CDR3 protein: CASTGSTLDEQYF
CDR3 DNA: TGTGCCAGTACAGGGTCGACCCTGGACGAGCAGTACTTC

clone size: once
J gene: TRBJ1-5
D gene: NA
V gene: TRBV6-6
CDR3 protein: CATRATAYSNQPQHF
CDR3 DNA: TGTGCCACCAGGGCCACAGCATATAGCAATCAGCCCCAGCATTTT

clone size: NA
J gene: TRBJ2-3
D gene: TRBD2
V gene: TRBV5-5
CDR3 protein: CASSFGLAGGTDTQYF
CDR3 DNA: TGTGCCAGCAGCTTTGGACTAGCGGGGGGCACAGATACGCAGTATTTT

clone size: NA
J gene: TRBJ2-2
D gene: NA
V gene: TRBV7-9
CDR3 protein: CASSLGDLRQRELFF
CDR3 DNA: TGTGCCAGCAGCTTAGGAGACCTAAGACAGCGGGAGCTGTTTTTT

clone size: NA
J gene: TRBJ1-2
D gene: NA
V gene: TRBV5-6
CDR3 protein: CASSLEGIGYTF
CDR3 DNA: TGTGCCAGCAGCTTGGAGGGGATCGGCTACACCTTC

clone size: NA
J gene: TRBJ1-1
D gene: NA
V gene: TRBV5-1
CDR3 protein: CASSLAGPSGLNTEAFF
CDR3 DNA: TGCGCCAGCAGCTTGGCCGGTCCTAGTGGATTGAACACTGAAGCTTTCTTT

clone size: NA
J gene: TRBJ2-1
D gene: TRBD2
V gene: TRBV12-5
CDR3 protein: CASGRTGTRRVYEQFF
CDR3 DNA: TGTGCTAGTGGTAGAACCGGGACTAGAAGAGTTTATGAGCAGTTCTTC

clone size: few
J gene: TRBJ2-3
D gene: NA
V gene: TRBV6-4
CDR3 protein: CASGAGHTDTQYF
CDR3 DNA: TGTGCCAGCGGGGCGGGGCACACAGATACGCAGTATTTT

clone size: NA
J gene: TRBJ2-7
D gene: TRBD2
V gene: TRBV19
CDR3 protein: CASSKTSANVFEQYF
CDR3 DNA: TGTGCCAGTAGTAAGACTAGCGCCAACGTATTCGAGCAGTACTTC

clone size: NA
J gene: TRBJ2-7
D gene: TRBD2
V gene: TRBV5-6
CDR3 protein: CASSYPTSGSYEQYF
CDR3 DNA: TGTGCCAGCAGCTATCCGACTAGCGGATCCTACGAGCAGTACTTC

clone size: NA
J gene: TRBJ1-1
D gene: NA
V gene: TRBV10-3
CDR3 protein: CAITQGETEAFF
CDR3 DNA: TGTGCCATCACCCAGGGCGAGACTGAAGCTTTCTTT

clone size: once
J gene: TRBJ2-5
D gene: TRBD2
V gene: TRBV7-2
CDR3 protein: CASSSPPGGETQYF
CDR3 DNA: TGTGCCAGCAGCTCCCCCCCGGGGGGGGAGACCCAGTACTTC

clone size: NA
J gene: TRBJ2-7
D gene: TRBD1
V gene: TRBV5-5
CDR3 protein: CASSLAGGEYYEQYF
CDR3 DNA: TGTGCCAGCAGCTTGGCAGGGGGTGAATACTACGAGCAGTACTTC

clone size: NA
J gene: TRBJ1-2
D gene: NA
V gene: TRBV28
CDR3 protein: CALLGTGDYGYTF
CDR3 DNA: TGTGCCCTCCTGGGGACGGGGGACTATGGCTACACCTTC

clone size: NA
J gene: TRBJ2-3
D gene: NA
V gene: TRBV9
CDR3 protein: CASSPLGGTSTDTQYF
CDR3 DNA: TGTGCCAGCAGCCCCCTCGGCGGGACTAGCACAGATACGCAGTATTTT

clone size: NA
J gene: TRBJ2-2
D gene: TRBD1
V gene: TRBV19
CDR3 protein: CASSWDRPNTGELFF
CDR3 DNA: TGTGCCAGTAGTTGGGACAGACCGAACACCGGGGAGCTGTTTTTT

clone size: NA
J gene: TRBJ1-1
D gene: NA
V gene: TRBV2
CDR3 protein: CASSEVAGIAFF
CDR3 DNA: TGTGCCAGCAGTGAAGTCGCAGGGATAGCTTTCTTT

clone size: NA
J gene: TRBJ2-5
D gene: NA
V gene: TRBV5-4
CDR3 protein: CASSLALVQETRYF
CDR3 DNA: TGTGCCAGCAGCTTGGCGCTAGTACAAGAGACCCGGTACTTC

clone size: NA
J gene: TRBJ2-3
D gene: TRBD2
V gene: TRBV9
CDR3 protein: CASSGIGLAGLTDTQYF
CDR3 DNA: TGTGCCAGCAGCGGCATTGGACTAGCGGGTCTCACAGATACGCAGTATTTT

clone size: NA
J gene: TRBJ1-3
D gene: TRBD1
V gene: TRBV6-5
CDR3 protein: CASSYSGTASGNTIYF
CDR3 DNA: TGTGCCAGCAGTTACTCCGGGACAGCGAGTGGAAACACCATATATTTT

clone size: NA
J gene: TRBJ1-4
D gene: TRBD1
V gene: TRBV4-1
CDR3 protein: CASSPTGTDNEKLFF
CDR3 DNA: TGCGCCAGCAGCCCTACCGGGACAGATAATGAAAAACTGTTTTTT

clone size: NA
J gene: TRBJ1-2
D gene: NA
V gene: TRBV5-1
CDR3 protein: CASSLDRTYGYTF
CDR3 DNA: TGCGCCAGCAGCTTGGACAGGACCTATGGCTACACCTTC

clone size: NA
J gene: TRBJ1-2
D gene: TRBD1
V gene: TRBV25-1
CDR3 protein: CASSETRTGRYWSYGYTF
CDR3 DNA: TGTGCCAGCAGTGAAACCCGGACAGGGAGGTACTGGAGCTATGGCTACACCTTC

clone size: NA
J gene: TRBJ1-6
D gene: TRBD1
V gene: TRBV7-9
CDR3 protein: CASSSGLVGGYSPLHF
CDR3 DNA: TGTGCCAGCAGCTCTGGGTTGGTAGGGGGCTATTCACCCCTCCACTTT

clone size: NA
J gene: TRBJ2-1
D gene: NA
V gene: TRBV4-3
CDR3 protein: CASSQTGGILNEQFF
CDR3 DNA: TGCGCCAGCAGCCAAACAGGCGGGATATTGAATGAGCAGTTCTTC

clone size: few
J gene: TRBJ1-2
D gene: TRBD1
V gene: TRBV27
CDR3 protein: CASSRGTAYGYTF
CDR3 DNA: TGTGCCAGCAGCAGAGGGACAGCGTATGGCTACACCTTC

clone size: NA
J gene: TRBJ2-7
D gene: TRBD1
V gene: TRBV28
CDR3 protein: CASTGQGQGSYEQYF
CDR3 DNA: TGTGCCAGCACTGGACAGGGACAGGGGTCCTACGAGCAGTACTTC

clone size: once
J gene: TRBJ2-3
D gene: NA
V gene: TRBV7-3
CDR3 protein: CASSQGAGANTDTQYF
CDR3 DNA: TGTGCCAGCAGCCAAGGGGCAGGGGCGAACACAGATACGCAGTATTTT

clone size: NA
J gene: TRBJ2-2
D gene: TRBD2
V gene: TRBV4-1
CDR3 protein: CASSQGLAVTTGELFF
CDR3 DNA: TGCGCCAGCAGCCAAGGACTAGCGGTAACAACCGGGGAGCTGTTTTTT

clone size: NA
J gene: TRBJ2-2
D gene: NA
V gene: TRBV4-3
CDR3 protein: CASSRQLDTGELFF
CDR3 DNA: TGCGCCAGCAGCCGTCAACTGGACACCGGGGAGCTGTTTTTT

clone size: NA
J gene: TRBJ1-3
D gene: NA
V gene: TRBV27
CDR3 protein: CASSSTGFGNTIYF
CDR3 DNA: TGTGCCAGCAGTTCGACAGGCTTCGGAAACACCATATATTTT

clone size: NA
J gene: TRBJ2-1
D gene: TRBD1
V gene: TRBV29-1
CDR3 protein: CSVGDREGEQFF
CDR3 DNA: TGCAGCGTTGGGGACAGGGAAGGGGAGCAGTTCTTC

clone size: NA
J gene: TRBJ1-5
D gene: TRBD1
V gene: TRBV28
CDR3 protein: CASRTGGKEQPQHF
CDR3 DNA: TGTGCCAGCAGAACAGGGGGTAAGGAGCAGCCCCAGCATTTT

clone size: NA
J gene: TRBJ2-2
D gene: TRBD1
V gene: TRBV4-3
CDR3 protein: CASSQLTGRGTGELFF
CDR3 DNA: TGCGCCAGCAGCCAATTGACAGGGCGCGGCACCGGGGAGCTGTTTTTT

clone size: NA
J gene: TRBJ2-3
D gene: NA
V gene: TRBV5-1
CDR3 protein: CASSLGATTDTQYF
CDR3 DNA: TGCGCCAGCAGCTTGGGAGCCACCACAGATACGCAGTATTTT

clone size: once
J gene: TRBJ2-1
D gene: TRBD2
V gene: TRBV11-2
CDR3 protein: CASSLDPRTSGPYNEQFF
CDR3 DNA: TGTGCCAGCAGCTTAGATCCCAGGACTAGCGGGCCCTACAATGAGCAGTTCTTC

clone size: NA
J gene: TRBJ1-3
D gene: NA
V gene: TRBV28
CDR3 protein: CASSLAGSAGNTIYF
CDR3 DNA: TGTGCCAGCAGTTTAGCGGGGAGTGCTGGAAACACCATATATTTT

clone size: NA
J gene: TRBJ1-2
D gene: TRBD1
V gene: TRBV28
CDR3 protein: CASSKGQGAWYGYTF
CDR3 DNA: TGTGCCAGCAGTAAGGGACAGGGTGCTTGGTATGGCTACACCTTC

clone size: NA
J gene: TRBJ1-1
D gene: NA
V gene: TRBV5-4
CDR3 protein: CASSFPSGGGNTEAFF
CDR3 DNA: TGTGCCAGCAGCTTCCCCTCGGGGGGTGGGAACACTGAAGCTTTCTTT

clone size: NA
J gene: TRBJ2-1
D gene: TRBD2
V gene: TRBV30
CDR3 protein: CAWSVQLALYNEQFF
CDR3 DNA: TGTGCCTGGAGTGTACAACTAGCGCTTTACAATGAGCAGTTCTTC

clone size: NA
J gene: TRBJ2-7
D gene: NA
V gene: TRBV4-2
CDR3 protein: CASSQGQGSSYEQYF
CDR3 DNA: TGTGCCAGCAGCCAAGGCCAGGGTAGCTCCTACGAGCAGTACTTC

clone size: NA
J gene: TRBJ2-7
D gene: TRBD1
V gene: TRBV5-1
CDR3 protein: CASSLGGQDSYEQYF
CDR3 DNA: TGCGCCAGCAGCTTGGGGGGACAGGACTCCTACGAGCAGTACTTC

clone size: once
J gene: TRBJ1-1
D gene: NA
V gene: TRBV5-5
CDR3 protein: CASSLGPVPNTEAFF
CDR3 DNA: TGTGCCAGCAGCTTGGGTCCAGTTCCGAACACTGAAGCTTTCTTT

clone size: NA
J gene: TRBJ2-7
D gene: NA
V gene: TRBV28
CDR3 protein: CASSLGSYSYEQYF
CDR3 DNA: TGTGCCAGCAGTTTGGGCAGTTACTCCTACGAGCAGTACTTC

clone size: NA
J gene: TRBJ2-1
D gene: NA
V gene: TRBV7-2
CDR3 protein: CASSFGHRYNEQFF
CDR3 DNA: TGTGCCAGCAGCTTCGGACACCGCTACAATGAGCAGTTCTTC

clone size: NA
J gene: TRBJ2-1
D gene: TRBD2
V gene: TRBV6-4
CDR3 protein: CASSPLAGTYNEQFF
CDR3 DNA: TGTGCCAGCAGTCCCCTAGCGGGTACCTACAATGAGCAGTTCTTC

clone size: NA
J gene: TRBJ1-4
D gene: NA
V gene: TRBV6-6
CDR3 protein: CASSSTGETTNEKLFF
CDR3 DNA: TGTGCCAGCAGTTCGACGGGTGAGACAACTAATGAAAAACTGTTTTTT

clone size: once
J gene: TRBJ2-1
D gene: NA
V gene: TRBV5-1
CDR3 protein: CASQQGDNNEQFF
CDR3 DNA: TGCGCCAGTCAACAAGGAGATAACAATGAGCAGTTCTTC

clone size: NA
J gene: TRBJ1-6
D gene: NA
V gene: TRBV7-6
CDR3 protein: CASSLNRNSPLHF
CDR3 DNA: TGTGCCAGCAGCTTAAACAGGAATTCACCCCTCCACTTT

clone size: NA
J gene: TRBJ2-7
D gene: TRBD2
V gene: TRBV7-8
CDR3 protein: CASSPHRRGGTYEQYF
CDR3 DNA: TGTGCCAGCAGCCCCCACCGGCGGGGGGGAACCTACGAGCAGTACTTC

clone size: NA
J gene: TRBJ2-5
D gene: NA
V gene: TRBV7-9
CDR3 protein: CASSSPLTVQETQYF
CDR3 DNA: TGTGCCAGCAGCTCCCCTCTAACAGTCCAAGAGACCCAGTACTTC

clone size: few
J gene: TRBJ2-5
D gene: TRBD2
V gene: TRBV14
CDR3 protein: CASSQVERGGWETQYF
CDR3 DNA: TGTGCCAGCAGCCAAGTCGAGCGGGGGGGCTGGGAGACCCAGTACTTC

clone size: NA
J gene: TRBJ2-2
D gene: TRBD2
V gene: TRBV6-1
CDR3 protein: CASSEAARLAGIVTGELFF
CDR3 DNA: TGTGCCAGCAGTGAAGCCGCTCGACTAGCGGGAATAGTCACCGGGGAGCTGTTTTTT